The 27 T cell receptor beta chains reported below all come from one sample, sequenced in a study of blood T cell repertoires in COVID-19. Measured with immunoSEQ multiplex PCR; TCRdb has only the in-frame clones, and not every one. The data contain under 400,000 clones, over 75% of them singletons. Sequenced material: PBMCs or T cells enriched from blood (not recorded which). The receptors were gathered from a man aged 35 to 55 in a cohort exposed to, infected with or recovered from COVID-19 (not recorded which).

The rearrangement uses TRBV19 and TRBJ1-2, with 7 bases identical to TRBD1. CDR1 and CDR2 (germline): LNHDA, SQIVND (reference sequence). There are 13 residues in the CDR3. V shed 8 bases, J shed 1 base, and the junction held 4 bases outside the gene matches. The CDR3 coding sequence is TGTGCCAGTGCGACAGGGTTTAACTATGGCTACACCTTC. Translating it yields CASATGFNYGYTF.

This chain connects TRBV7-2 to TRBJ1-2; 7 nucleotides line up with TRBD1. The germline gives CDR1 SGHTA, CDR2 FQGNSA. Losses at the gene ends were 5 bases for V and 0 bases for J; bases not matched to a gene: 9. The CDR3 is made up of 16 amino acids. The CDR3 sequence: CASSTRDSGANYGYTF. The CDR3 nucleotides are TGTGCCAGCAGCACCCGGGACAGCGGAGCTAACTATGGCTACACCTTC.

The genes are TRBV11-2 and TRBJ1-2, with D unclear. The CDR3 extends over 13 amino acids. CDR1 and CDR2 (germline): SGHAT, FQNNGV. Trimming pared 5 bases from V and 1 base from J, leaving 8 bases between. CDR3 sequence (DNA): TGTGCCAGCAGCCCGGGGATTAACTATGGCTACACCTTC. This codes for CASSPGINYGYTF. The full variable domain, rest sourced from reference TRBV11-2 and TRBJ1-2, is EAGVAQSPRYKIIEKRQSVAFWCNPISGHATLYWYQQILGQGPKLLIQFQNNGVVDDSQLPKDRFSAERLKGVDSTLKIQPAKLEDSAVYLCASSPGINYGYTFGSGTRLTVV.

V gene TRBV5-1 combines with J gene TRBJ2-5; weak D call: TRBD2 (5 bases). Trimming left V 1 base short and J 1 base short, with 8 bases between. This CDR3 has 14 residues. Germline V gene lookup returns CDR1 SGHRS and CDR2 YFSETQ. The CDR3 DNA sequence: TGCGCCAGCAGCTTGACGGGGAGCCAAGAGACCCAGTACTTC. Translating gives CASSLTGSQETQYF.

With respect to this clone: Other DNA sequences of this sample code for an identical CDR3. The rearrangement joins TRBV7-9 to TRBJ1-2, with 7 bases identical to TRBD1. The germline CDR1 and CDR2 sequences are SEHNR and FQNEAQ (reference sequence). V trimming: 4 bases; J trimming: 5 bases; junction bases outside the gene matches: 4. This CDR3 spans 13 amino acids. The CDR3 sequence: CASSSGQNYGYTF. For the CDR3, the DNA is TGTGCCAGCAGCTCGGGACAGAATTATGGCTACACCTTC.

The count of this clone is one. The rearrangement uses TRBV5-4 and TRBJ2-1; 9 nucleotides align to TRBD1. The length of the CDR3 is 15 residues. Trimming at V came to 0 bases and at J to 8 bases, leaving 6 bases not matched to a gene. Germline assignment: CDR1 SGHNT and CDR2 YYREEE (reference sequence). The CDR3 is CASSLGGQGNDEQFF. CDR3 in DNA: TGTGCCAGCAGCTTGGGAGGACAGGGGAATGATGAGCAGTTCTTC.

V and J are TRBV11-2 and TRBJ2-3; D is possibly TRBD2 (6 bases). CDR1 SGHAT and CDR2 FQNNGV come from the germline V gene. Trimming stripped 5 bases from V and 2 bases from J, with 17 bases between. The CDR3 is 16 residues long. The CDR3 coding sequence is TGTGCCAGCAGCCGCCTGGGACTCCCAAACACAGATACGCAGTATTTT. It specifies CASSRLGLPNTDTQYF.

The gene calls are TRBV7-8 and TRBJ1-3, with TRBD1 identical over 7 bases. The CDR3 runs 15 residues. V gave up 5 bases and J gave up 4 bases; unmatched junction bases: 8. From germline, CDR1 is SGHVS and CDR2 FQNEAQ. This CDR3 is CASSPRQGVGNTIYF. CDR3 DNA sequence: TGTGCCAGCAGCCCGAGACAGGGAGTGGGAAACACCATATATTTT.

Remarks on this clone: Other nucleotide sequences from this sample produce the same CDR3. This rearrangement joins TRBV5-1 to TRBJ1-2; perhaps TRBD1 as D (5 bases). V was clipped by 4 bases and J by 8 bases, with 15 bases between them. CDR3 size: 13 residues. CDR1 is SGHRS, CDR2 YFSETQ, per germline. The CDR3 DNA sequence: TGCGCCAGCAGCCCTACAGGAATTGGCGGCTACACCTTC. Its translation is CASSPTGIGGYTF.

CDR3 DNA: TGTGCCAGCAGCCCTTTGGGGGGACAGGGATCCACCGGGGAGCTGTTTTTT. Its protein product is CASSPLGGQGSTGELFF. The chain carries TRBV5-4 and TRBJ2-2; 9 nucleotides line up with TRBD1. V lost 4 bases and J lost 4; bases outside the gene matches: 11. The CDR3 consists of 17 residues. Per germline, CDR1 SGHNT and CDR2 YYREEE (reference sequence).

This clone was found once. The CDR3 region is CASSYSILLRHEQFF. DNA for the CDR3: TGTGCCAGCAGTTACTCCATTCTACTACGACATGAGCAGTTCTTC. The chain combines TRBV6-5 with TRBJ2-1; D is ambiguous. Trimming removed 0 bases from V and 8 bases from J, with 14 bases in between. This CDR3 has 15 residues. Germline V gene data show CDR1 as MNHEY and CDR2 as SVGAGI.

The chain uses TRBV18 and TRBJ1-1; 8 positions agree with TRBD1. The CDR3 covers 16 residues. Germline values: CDR1 KGHSH, CDR2 LQKENI. The ends lost 3 bases at V and 4 bases at J; junction bases unmatched: 10. CDR3 coding DNA: TGTGCCAGCTCACCGGCGACAGGGGAATGGGGCACTGAAGCTTTCTTT. Amino acids: CASSPATGEWGTEAFF. Combining the CDR3 with reference TRBV18 and TRBJ1-1 gives the whole variable domain NAGVMQNPRHLVRRRGQEARLRCSPMKGHSHVYWYRQLPEEGLKFMVYLQKENIIDESGMPKERFSAEFPKEGPSILRIQQVVRGDSAAYFCASSPATGEWGTEAFFGQGTRLTVV.

The V and J genes are TRBV7-6 and TRBJ1-1; D not resolved. This CDR3 contains 13 residues. Germline CDR1 and CDR2: SGHVS and FNYEAQ. Trimming took off 5 bases at V and 4 bases at J, with 11 bases between the two ends. The CDR3, as DNA: TGTGCCAGCAGCCCGGGGAAGGTCACTGAAGCTTTCTTT. It is translated as CASSPGKVTEAFF.

The chain is built from TRBV4-1 and TRBJ2-7, with 10 bases that match TRBD2. Germline CDR1 reads MGHRA; CDR2 reads YSYEKL. The CDR3 consists of 16 residues. V was clipped by 1 base and J by 2 bases; unmatched bases: 5. The CDR3 spells CASSQGGLAETYEQYF. The CDR3 nucleotides are TGCGCCAGCAGCCAAGGCGGACTAGCGGAAACCTACGAGCAGTACTTC.

The chain recombines TRBV5-1 with TRBJ1-2; 7 positions agree with TRBD1. Germline V gives CDR1 SGHRS, CDR2 YFSETQ. J gave up 6 bases and V 1 base, and 3 bases lay outside the gene matches. This CDR3 has 13 residues. As DNA, the CDR3 is TGCGCCAGCAGCTTGACAGGGGACCATGGCTACACCTTC. Translated: CASSLTGDHGYTF. Looking up the rest from reference TRBV5-1 and TRBJ1-2 gives the full variable domain: KAGVTQTPRYLIKTRGQQVTLSCSPISGHRSVSWYQQTPGQGLQFLFEYFSETQRNKGNFPGRFSGRQFSNSRSEMNVSTLELGDSALYLCASSLTGDHGYTFGSGTRLTVV.

The gene calls are TRBV7-8 and TRBJ1-4; unclear D gene. CDR3 length: 16 amino acids. V gave up 2 bases and J gave up 4 bases, with 14 bases separating them. Per the germline V gene, CDR1 is SGHVS and CDR2 is FQNEAQ. CDR3: CASSLMAGPFNEKLFF. The CDR3 DNA is TGTGCCAGCAGCTTAATGGCAGGCCCTTTTAATGAAAAACTGTTTTTT.

The chain links TRBV7-8 to TRBJ2-7; D is perhaps TRBD1 (5 bases). The V gene lost 5 bases and the J gene lost 2 bases, with 10 bases spanning the gap. In germline, CDR1 is SGHVS, CDR2 FQNEAQ. The CDR3 extends over 13 amino acids. CDR3 residues: CASSRQSTYEQYF. The CDR3 DNA sequence: TGTGCCAGCAGCCGACAGTCCACCTACGAGCAGTACTTC. Complete variable domain (other parts from reference TRBV7-8 and TRBJ2-7): GAGVSQSPRYKVAKRGQDVALRCDPISGHVSLFWYQQALGQGPEFLTYFQNEAQLDKSGLPSDRFFAERPEGSVSTLKIQRTQQEDSAVYLCASSRQSTYEQYFGPGTRLTVT.

This clone was recorded only once. The chain uses TRBV3-1 (or the pseudogene TRBV3-2) and TRBJ2-7; 7 nucleotides line up with TRBD2. Trimming removed 5 bases from V and 3 bases from J; junction bases left unmatched: 10. The CDR3 totals 15 residues. In germline, CDR1 is LGHDT, CDR2 YNNKEL (reference sequence). CDR3 sequence (DNA): TGTGCCAGCAGCTCGGCTAGCGGTCCGGGCTACGAGCAGTACTTC. Translation gives CASSSASGPGYEQYF.

The chain is built from TRBV12-5 and TRBJ2-1, with 7 bases lining up with TRBD2. The CDR3 loop spans 16 amino acids. V shed 2 bases and J 6 bases; nucleotides not matched to a gene: 10. CDR1 LGHNT and CDR2 FRNRAP come from the germline V gene. Written as DNA, the CDR3 is TGTGCTAGTGGTTTGTCGCGGGAGAGAGGAAGCAATGAGCAGTTCTTC. Translation gives CASGLSRERGSNEQFF.

This sequence joins TRBV7-9 and TRBJ1-2; 9 nucleotides agree with TRBD1. Germline CDR1 and CDR2: SEHNR and FQNEAQ (reference sequence). J lost 4 bases, V lost 2 bases, and 5 bases had no gene match. The CDR3 consists of 15 residues. CDR3 bases: TGTGCCAGCAGCTTAAGAGACAGGGGGGGCTATGGCTACACCTTC. It yields the protein CASSLRDRGGYGYTF.

V and J are TRBV5-4 and TRBJ2-2, with 11 positions matching TRBD2. The CDR3 is made up of 16 amino acids. Per germline, CDR1 SGHNT and CDR2 YYREEE (reference sequence). V was pared by 4 bases and J by 4 bases, with 6 bases of the junction left unmatched. The CDR3 bases are TGTGCCAGCAGCCGAGATAGCGGGAGGGCCACCGGGGAGCTGTTTTTT. It is translated as CASSRDSGRATGELFF.

J is TRBJ1-5 and V is TRBV4-2, with TRBD1 matching 7 bases. This CDR3 spans 17 amino acids. The trim removed 0 bases at V and 6 bases at J, leaving 11 bases unmatched. The germline CDR1 and CDR2 sequences are LGHNA and YNFKEQ. As DNA, the CDR3 is TGTGCCAGCAGCCAAGATCGGGATTGGACAGGCGGTCAGCCCCAGCATTTT. Protein sequence: CASSQDRDWTGGQPQHF.

This sequence joins TRBV25-1 and TRBJ2-1; 7 bases are shared with TRBD2. After removal of 1 base from V and 6 bases from J, the junction contained 9 bases not matched to a gene. This CDR3 has 16 amino acids. Looked up from germline, CDR1 is MGHDK and CDR2 is SYGVNS. In DNA form, the CDR3 reads TGTGCCAGCAGTGAATTGGGAGGGATTTCCCTCAATGAGCAGTTCTTC. Its protein product is CASSELGGISLNEQFF.

The V call is TRBV19, the J call TRBJ1-2; 12 nucleotides agree with TRBD1. CDR1 is LNHDA and CDR2 is SQIVND in the germline V gene (reference sequence). The V and J ends lost 1 base and 7 bases, in that order; junction bases with no gene match: 4. This CDR3 comprises 15 residues. CDR3 loop: CASSIGGQGAGGYTF. As DNA, the CDR3 is TGTGCCAGTAGTATAGGGGGACAGGGGGCTGGTGGCTACACCTTC.

V gene TRBV3-1 (or the pseudogene TRBV3-2) combines with J gene TRBJ2-1; D possibly corresponds to TRBD2 (5 bases). The CDR3 sequence is 13 residues long. The V end lost 0 bases, the J end lost 10 bases, and 10 bases lay between the germline ends. The V gene's germline CDR1 is LGHDT and CDR2 YNNKEL (reference sequence). CDR3 residues: CASSQDGADEQFF. The CDR3 region has the DNA TGTGCCAGCAGCCAAGACGGAGCGGACGAGCAGTTCTTC.

The chain couples TRBV18 to TRBJ2-7; D possibly corresponds to TRBD2 (5 bases). This CDR3 is 16 amino acids long. Per germline, CDR1 KGHSH and CDR2 LQKENI. The V gene lost 6 bases and the J gene lost 6 bases, with 24 bases spanning the gap. CDR3 sequence (DNA): TGTGCCAGCTCGGCACCCCGTCGGGATGGGTTTAGCGAGCAGTACTTC. Its translation: CASSAPRRDGFSEQYF.

The V call is TRBV2, the J call TRBJ1-1; D is unclear. V shed 4 bases and J shed 7 bases, with 10 bases lying between them. Germline V lookup: CDR1 SNHLY, CDR2 FYNNEI. The CDR3 contains 12 residues. The CDR3 DNA is TGTGCCAGCAGTGGCACTAACGGTGAAGCTTTCTTT. Protein sequence: CASSGTNGEAFF.